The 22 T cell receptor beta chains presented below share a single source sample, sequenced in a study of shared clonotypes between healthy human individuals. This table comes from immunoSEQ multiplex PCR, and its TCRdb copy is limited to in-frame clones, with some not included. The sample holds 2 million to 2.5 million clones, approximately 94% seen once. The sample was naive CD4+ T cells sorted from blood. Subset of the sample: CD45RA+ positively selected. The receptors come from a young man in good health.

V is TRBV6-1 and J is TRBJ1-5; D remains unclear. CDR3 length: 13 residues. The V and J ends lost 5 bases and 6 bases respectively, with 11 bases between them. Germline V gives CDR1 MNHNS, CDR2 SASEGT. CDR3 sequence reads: CASSSPPGQPQHF. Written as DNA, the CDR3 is TGTGCCAGCAGTTCGCCCCCAGGTCAGCCCCAGCATTTT.

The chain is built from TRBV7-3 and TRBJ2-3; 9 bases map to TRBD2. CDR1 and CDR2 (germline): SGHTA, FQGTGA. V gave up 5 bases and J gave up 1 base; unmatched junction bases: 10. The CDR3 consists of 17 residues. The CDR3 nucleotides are TGTGCCAGCAGCGTGGGACTAGCCCCGAGAGGCACAGATACGCAGTATTTT. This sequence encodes CASSVGLAPRGTDTQYF.

CDR3 residues: CASSLDQGGAEKLFF. As DNA, the CDR3 is TGTGCCAGCAGCTTAGATCAAGGGGGTGCGGAAAAACTGTTTTTT. This chain links TRBV7-6 with TRBJ1-4, with a tentative D call TRBD1 (6 bases). V was shortened by 1 base and J by 8 bases, with 14 bases between the two germline ends. CDR1 is SGHVS, CDR2 FNYEAQ, per germline. There are 15 residues in the CDR3. Looking up the rest from reference TRBV7-6 and TRBJ1-4 gives the full variable domain: GAGVSQSPRYKVTKRGQDVALRCDPISGHVSLYWYRQALGQGPEFLTYFNYEAQQDKSGLPNDRFSAERPEGSISTLTIQRTEQRDSAMYRCASSLDQGGAEKLFFGSGTQLSVL.

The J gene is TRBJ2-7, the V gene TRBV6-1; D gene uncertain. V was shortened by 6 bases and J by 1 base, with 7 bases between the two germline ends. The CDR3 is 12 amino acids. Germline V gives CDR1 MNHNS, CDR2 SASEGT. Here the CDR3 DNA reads TGTGCCAGCAGATGGTTATCCTACGAGCAGTACTTC. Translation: CASRWLSYEQYF.

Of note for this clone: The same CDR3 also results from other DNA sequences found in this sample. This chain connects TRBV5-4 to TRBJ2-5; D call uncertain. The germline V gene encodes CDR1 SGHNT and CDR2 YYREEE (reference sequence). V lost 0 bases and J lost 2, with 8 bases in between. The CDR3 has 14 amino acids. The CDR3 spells CASSLAGQQETQYF. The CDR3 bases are TGTGCCAGCAGCTTGGCCGGGCAGCAAGAGACCCAGTACTTC. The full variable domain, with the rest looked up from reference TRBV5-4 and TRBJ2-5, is ETGVTQSPTHLIKTRGQQVTLRCSSQSGHNTVSWYQQALGQGPQFIFQYYREEENGRGNFPPRFSGLQFPNYSSELNVNALELDDSALYLCASSLAGQQETQYFGPGTRLLVL.

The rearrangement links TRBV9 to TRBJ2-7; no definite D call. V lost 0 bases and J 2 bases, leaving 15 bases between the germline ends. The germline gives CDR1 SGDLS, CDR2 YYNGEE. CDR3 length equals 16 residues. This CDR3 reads CASSVAGGKGPYEQYF. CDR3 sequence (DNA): TGTGCCAGCAGCGTAGCTGGTGGGAAAGGGCCCTACGAGCAGTACTTC.

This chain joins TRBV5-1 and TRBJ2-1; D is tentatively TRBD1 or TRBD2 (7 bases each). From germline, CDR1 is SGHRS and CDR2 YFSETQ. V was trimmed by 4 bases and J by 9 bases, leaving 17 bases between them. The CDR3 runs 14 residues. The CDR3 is CASSLRQGGSEQFF. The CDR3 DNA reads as TGCGCCAGCAGCCTGCGACAGGGAGGGAGTGAGCAGTTCTTC.

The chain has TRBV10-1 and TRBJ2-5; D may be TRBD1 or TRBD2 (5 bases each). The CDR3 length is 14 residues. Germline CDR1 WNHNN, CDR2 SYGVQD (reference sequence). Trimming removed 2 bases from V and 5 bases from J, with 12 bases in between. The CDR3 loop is CASSETRWGETQYF. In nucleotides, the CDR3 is TGCGCCAGCAGTGAGACTAGGTGGGGCGAGACCCAGTACTTC.

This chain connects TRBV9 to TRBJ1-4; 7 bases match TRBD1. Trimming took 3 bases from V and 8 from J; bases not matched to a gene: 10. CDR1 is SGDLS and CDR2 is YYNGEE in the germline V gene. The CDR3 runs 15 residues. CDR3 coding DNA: TGTGCCAGCAGCGCCACAGGGGTTCGTAAAGAAAAACTGTTTTTT. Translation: CASSATGVRKEKLFF.

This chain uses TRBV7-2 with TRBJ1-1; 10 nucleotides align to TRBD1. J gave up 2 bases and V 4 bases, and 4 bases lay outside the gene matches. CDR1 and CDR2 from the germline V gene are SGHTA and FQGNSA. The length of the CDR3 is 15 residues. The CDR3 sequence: CASSSRTGGNTEAFF. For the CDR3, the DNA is TGTGCCAGCAGCTCCCGGACAGGGGGTAACACTGAAGCTTTCTTT.

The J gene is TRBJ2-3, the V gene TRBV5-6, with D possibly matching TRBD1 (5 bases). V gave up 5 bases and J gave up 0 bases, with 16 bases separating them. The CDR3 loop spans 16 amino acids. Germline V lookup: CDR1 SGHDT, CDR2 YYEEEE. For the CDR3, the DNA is TGTGCCAGCAGTCAGAGAGTAAGGACAAGCACAGATACGCAGTATTTT. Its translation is CASSQRVRTSTDTQYF. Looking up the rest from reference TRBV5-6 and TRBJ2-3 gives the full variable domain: DAGVTQSPTHLIKTRGQQVTLRCSPKSGHDTVSWYQQALGQGPQFIFQYYEEEERQRGNFPDRFSGHQFPNYSSELNVNALLLGDSALYLCASSQRVRTSTDTQYFGPGTRLTVL.

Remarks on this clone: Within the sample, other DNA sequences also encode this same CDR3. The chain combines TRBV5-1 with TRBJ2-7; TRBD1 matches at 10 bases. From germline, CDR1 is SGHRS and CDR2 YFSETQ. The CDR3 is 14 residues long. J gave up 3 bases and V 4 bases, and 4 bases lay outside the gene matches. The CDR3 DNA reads TGCGCCAGCAGCCCGGGACAGGGGTACTACGAGCAGTACTTC. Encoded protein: CASSPGQGYYEQYF. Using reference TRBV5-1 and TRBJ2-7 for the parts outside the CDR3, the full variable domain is KAGVTQTPRYLIKTRGQQVTLSCSPISGHRSVSWYQQTPGQGLQFLFEYFSETQRNKGNFPGRFSGRQFSNSRSEMNVSTLELGDSALYLCASSPGQGYYEQYFGPGTRLTVT.

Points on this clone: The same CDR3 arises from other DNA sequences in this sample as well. CDR3 bases: TGCGCCAGCAGCTTGGATCCGGGAGGGGGCAATGAGCAGTTCTTC. It codes for CASSLDPGGGNEQFF. This rearrangement joins TRBV5-1 to TRBJ2-1, with 8 bases fitting TRBD2. Germline CDR1 reads SGHRS; CDR2 reads YFSETQ. The V gene end was trimmed by 0 bases and the J gene end by 6 bases; junction bases not matched to a gene: 5. The length of the CDR3 is 15 residues.

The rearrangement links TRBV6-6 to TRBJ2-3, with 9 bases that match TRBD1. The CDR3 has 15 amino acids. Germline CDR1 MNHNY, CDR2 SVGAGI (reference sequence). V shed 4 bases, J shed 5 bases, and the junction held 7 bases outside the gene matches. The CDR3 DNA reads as TGTGCCAGCAGTTCCCGACAGGGGGGAGGAGATACGCAGTATTTT. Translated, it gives CASSSRQGGGDTQYF.

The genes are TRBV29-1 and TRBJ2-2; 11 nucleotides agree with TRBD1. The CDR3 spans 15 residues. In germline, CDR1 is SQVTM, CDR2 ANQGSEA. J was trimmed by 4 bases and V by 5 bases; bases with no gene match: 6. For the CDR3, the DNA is TGCAGCGTTCACGGGACAGGGGGGGTCACCGGGGAGCTGTTTTTT. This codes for CSVHGTGGVTGELFF.

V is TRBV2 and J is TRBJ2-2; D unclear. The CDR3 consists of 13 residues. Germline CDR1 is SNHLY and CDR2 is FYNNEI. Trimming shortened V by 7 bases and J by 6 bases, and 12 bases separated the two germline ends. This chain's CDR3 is CASKRGGAGELFF. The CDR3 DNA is TGTGCCAGCAAACGAGGTGGGGCCGGGGAGCTGTTTTTT.

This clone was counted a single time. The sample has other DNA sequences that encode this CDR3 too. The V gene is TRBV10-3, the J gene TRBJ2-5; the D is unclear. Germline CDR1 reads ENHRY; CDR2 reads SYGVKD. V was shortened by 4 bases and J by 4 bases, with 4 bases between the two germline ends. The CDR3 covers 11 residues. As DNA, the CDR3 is TGTGCCATCAGTGTGGGAGAGACCCAGTACTTC. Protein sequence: CAISVGETQYF.

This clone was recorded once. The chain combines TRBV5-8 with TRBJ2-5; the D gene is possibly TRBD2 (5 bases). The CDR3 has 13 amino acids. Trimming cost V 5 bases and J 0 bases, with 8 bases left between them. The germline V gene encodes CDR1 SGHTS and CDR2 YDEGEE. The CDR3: CASSQRYQETQYF. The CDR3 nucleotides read TGTGCCAGCAGTCAGCGGTACCAAGAGACCCAGTACTTC.

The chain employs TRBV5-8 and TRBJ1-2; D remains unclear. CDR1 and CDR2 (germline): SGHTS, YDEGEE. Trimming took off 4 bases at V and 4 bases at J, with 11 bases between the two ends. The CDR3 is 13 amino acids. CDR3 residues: CASSPAGVYGYTF. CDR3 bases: TGTGCCAGCAGCCCGGCTGGCGTCTATGGCTACACCTTC.

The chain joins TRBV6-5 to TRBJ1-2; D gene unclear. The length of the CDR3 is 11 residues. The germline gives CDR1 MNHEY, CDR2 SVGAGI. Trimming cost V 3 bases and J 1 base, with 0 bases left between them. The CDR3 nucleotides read TGTGCCAGCAGTTATAACTATGGCTACACCTTC. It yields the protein CASSYNYGYTF.

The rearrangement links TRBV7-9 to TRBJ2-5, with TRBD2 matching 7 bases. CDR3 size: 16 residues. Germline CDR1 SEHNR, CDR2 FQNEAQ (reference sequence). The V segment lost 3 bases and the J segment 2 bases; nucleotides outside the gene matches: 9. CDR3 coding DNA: TGTGCCAGCAGCTTGTGGAGCGGGGTGCTACAAGAGACCCAGTACTTC. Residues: CASSLWSGVLQETQYF.

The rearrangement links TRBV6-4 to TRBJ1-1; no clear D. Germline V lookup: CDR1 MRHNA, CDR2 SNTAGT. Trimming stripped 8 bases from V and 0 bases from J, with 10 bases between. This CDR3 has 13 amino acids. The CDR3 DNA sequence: TGTGCCAGCTCGGAGACGGTGAACACTGAAGCTTTCTTT. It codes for CASSETVNTEAFF.